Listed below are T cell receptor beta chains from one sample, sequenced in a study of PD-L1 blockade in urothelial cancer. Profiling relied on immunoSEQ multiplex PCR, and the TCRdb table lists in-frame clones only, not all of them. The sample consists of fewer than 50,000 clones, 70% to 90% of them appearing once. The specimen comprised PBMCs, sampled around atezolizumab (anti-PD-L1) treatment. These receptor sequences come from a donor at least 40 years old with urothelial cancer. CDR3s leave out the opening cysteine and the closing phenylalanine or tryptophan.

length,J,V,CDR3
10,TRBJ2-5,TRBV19,ASGGGWETQY
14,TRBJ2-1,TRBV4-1,ASSQDPGRSYNEQF
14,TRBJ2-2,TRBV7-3,ASRSPGQGASGELF
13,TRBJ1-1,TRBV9,ASSHRDRGWTEAF
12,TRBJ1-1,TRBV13,ASSLGDRNTEAF
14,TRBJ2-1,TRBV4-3,ASSQDPGGPYNEQF
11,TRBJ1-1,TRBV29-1,SVKRGRNTEAF
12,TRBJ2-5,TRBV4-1,ASSPSGVQETQY
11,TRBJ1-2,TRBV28,ASSLNWDRGYT
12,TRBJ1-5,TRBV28,ASSLGGSNQPQH
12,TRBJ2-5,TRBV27,ASSSGTPAETQY
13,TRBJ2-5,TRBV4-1,ASSPEGQPRETQY
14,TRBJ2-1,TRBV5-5,ASRQPGLAGGNEQF
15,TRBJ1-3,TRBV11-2,ASRSQGQFNSGNTIY
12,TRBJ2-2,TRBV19,ASSIPIGGGELF
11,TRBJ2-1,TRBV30,AWTTGGGNEQF
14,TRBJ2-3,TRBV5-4,ASSPAARPGADTQY
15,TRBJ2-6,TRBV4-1,ASSPRRVNSGANVLT
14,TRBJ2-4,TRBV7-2,ASSLETGVAKNIQY
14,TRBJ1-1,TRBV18,ASSPRDGLANTEAF
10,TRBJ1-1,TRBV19,ASTPGTGRAF
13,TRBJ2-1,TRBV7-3,ASSLWAGANNEQF
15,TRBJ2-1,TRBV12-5,ASGRNSGSGTYNEQF
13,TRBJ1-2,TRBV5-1,ASSPRQGAIYGYT
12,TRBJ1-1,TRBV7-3,ASSLVSGDTEAF
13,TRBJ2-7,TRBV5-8,ASSPGWGLSYEQY
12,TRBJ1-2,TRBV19,ASSPGTRNYGYT
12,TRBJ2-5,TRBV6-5,ASSYEGRQETQY
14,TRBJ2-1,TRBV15,ATSRTSGSGHNEQF
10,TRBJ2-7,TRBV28,ASSPSTVGQY
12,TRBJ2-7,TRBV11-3,ASSPRDSSYEQY
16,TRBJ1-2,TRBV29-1,SVREVSGTGPALYGYT
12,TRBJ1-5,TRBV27,ASSSWGVGQPQH
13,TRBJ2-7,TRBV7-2,ASSPGLAGGYEQY
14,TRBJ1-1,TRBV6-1,ASSEWATDMNTEAF
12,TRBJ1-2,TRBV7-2,ASSSQQGLGGYT
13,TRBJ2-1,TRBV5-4,ASSSSGSGWGEQF
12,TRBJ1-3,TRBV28,ASSLTGYGNTIY
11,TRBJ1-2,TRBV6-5,ASSPHRGYGYT
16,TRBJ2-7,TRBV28,ASSFPLRGSGRGYEQY